The 2 T cell receptor beta chains given below trace back to one sample, sequenced in a study of T cell responses to AZD1222 COVID-19 vaccine (dated by TCRdb to the early 2020s). In light of the paper, this sample's time point label describes: baseline before first vaccination. Libraries came from the immunoSEQ multiplex PCR assay. TCRdb re-hosts the immuneACCESS table, in-frame sequences only. Its copies lack some clones; in the studies checked, an unresolved V gene accounts for under half of them, and the cause for the rest is not known. Here the sample has 90,000 to 150,000 clones; about nine tenths occur a single time. 4% to 5% of the sample comes from the top ten. The input for sequencing was peripheral blood, taken on day 0 of AZD1222 vaccination. The source of these receptors is an adult in good health.

The rearrangement uses TRBV19 and TRBJ2-3, with no clear D. CDR1 and CDR2 from the germline V gene are LNHDA and SQIVND (reference sequence). The CDR3 is 15 amino acids. Trimming pared 0 bases from V and 2 bases from J, leaving 9 bases between. Written as DNA, the CDR3 is TGTGCCAGTAGTATAGATCCGAGGTCCACAGATACGCAGTATTTT. This gives the protein CASSIDPRSTDTQYF.

The chain is built from TRBV7-2 and TRBJ2-3; TRBD2 matches at 13 bases. Per the germline V gene, CDR1 is SGHTA and CDR2 is FQGNSA. This CDR3 spans 15 amino acids. V lost 6 bases, J lost 7 bases, and 7 bases stayed unmatched. CDR3 in amino acids: CASSTSGGAGNTQYF. The CDR3 DNA is TGTGCCAGCAGTACTAGCGGGGGGGCCGGCAATACGCAGTATTTT. Looking up the rest from reference TRBV7-2 and TRBJ2-3 gives the full variable domain: GAGVSQSPSNKVTEKGKDVELRCDPISGHTALYWYRQSLGQGLEFLIYFQGNSAPDKSGLPSDRFSAERTGGSVSTLTIQRTQQEDSAVYLCASSTSGGAGNTQYFGPGTRLTVL.